The rows below give T cell receptor beta chains drawn from one sample of a study of T cell repertoires and leukemia-associated antigens. TCRdb re-called the 5' RACE reads through MiXCR, storing one row per CDR3 protein. Of 12,000 or so distinct CDR3 sequences in the sample, about two fifths were seen once. What these receptors recognize is not known. Sequencing was performed on CD3+ T cells sorted from blood and cultured. The receptor source for this set is a female donor in good health. The CDR3 runs from the conserved cysteine through the conserved F or W. The D gene is left open where the match is weak. Expanded clones get a size class; other rows say once, few or many, or leave the size out.

V gene	clone size	D gene	J gene	CDR3 protein	CDR3 DNA
TRBV4-1	many	NA	TRBJ2-7	CASSPDPRSNYEQYF	TGCGCCAGCAGCCCCGACCCCAGGAGCAACTACGAGCAGTACTTC
TRBV10-1	NA	TRBD2	TRBJ2-1	CASSTGTSGPHEQFF	TGCGCCAGCAGTACCGGGACTAGCGGGCCGCATGAGCAGTTCTTC
TRBV19	many	TRBD2	TRBJ2-3	CASSLREGSTDTQYF	TGTGCCAGTAGCCTCCGGGAGGGTAGCACAGATACGCAGTATTTT
TRBV4-3	NA	NA	TRBJ1-2	CASSQVRFGNYGYTF	TGCGCCAGCAGCCAAGTTCGATTTGGGAACTATGGCTACACCTTC
TRBV20-1	NA	TRBD2	TRBJ2-1	CSALGLAGLANEQFF	TGCAGTGCCCTCGGACTAGCGGGATTGGCCAATGAGCAGTTCTTC
TRBV7-3	NA	NA	TRBJ2-2	CACSRDIAGELSF	TGTGCCTGCAGCCGGGACATTGCCGGGGAGCTGTCTTTT
TRBV7-2	NA	TRBD2	TRBJ2-1	CASSLIPSGTYSEQFF	TGTGCCAGCAGCTTAATTCCTAGCGGGACCTACAGTGAGCAGTTCTTC
TRBV4-1	medium-sized	NA	TRBJ1-4	CASSQESEKLFF	TGCGCCAGCAGCCAAGAATCAGAAAAACTGTTTTTT
TRBV3-1	NA	NA	TRBJ1-6	CASSPTGNSPLHF	TGTGCCAGCAGCCCTACAGGAAATTCACCCCTCCACTTT
TRBV7-2	NA	TRBD2	TRBJ2-7	CASSLALRGLAGIYEQYF	TGTGCCAGCAGCTTAGCTCTCCGGGGACTAGCGGGAATCTACGAGCAGTACTTC
TRBV7-9	NA	TRBD2	TRBJ2-1	CASSPTSGSSYNEQFF	TGTGCCAGCAGCCCGACTAGCGGGAGCTCCTACAATGAGCAGTTCTTC
TRBV20-1	NA	NA	TRBJ1-4	CSARDPEGEKLFF	TGCAGTGCTAGAGATCCGGAAGGAGAAAAACTGTTTTTT
TRBV24-1	medium-sized	NA	TRBJ2-1	CATSDLQGDANEQFF	TGTGCCACCAGTGATTTGCAGGGCGATGCCAATGAGCAGTTCTTC
TRBV20-1	medium-sized	NA	TRBJ2-3	CSARDIRGADTQYF	TGCAGTGCTAGAGATATACGGGGCGCAGATACGCAGTATTTT
TRBV5-1	NA	TRBD2	TRBJ2-3	CASSVGLAGDTQYF	TGCGCCAGCAGCGTGGGACTAGCGGGAGATACGCAGTATTTT
TRBV20-1	NA	NA	TRBJ1-3	CSARAASGNTIYF	TGCAGTGCTCGGGCAGCCTCTGGAAACACCATATATTTT
TRBV7-4	many	TRBD1	TRBJ2-2	CASRQGQGSNTGELFF	TGTGCCAGCAGACAGGGACAGGGGTCAAACACCGGGGAGCTGTTTTTT
TRBV24-1	NA	NA	TRBJ2-2	CATSLETVSTIGELLF	TGTGCCACCAGTCTGGAGACAGTCAGCACCATAGGGGAGCTGCTTTTT
TRBV28	NA	NA	TRBJ1-1	CASSFWSHTVAFF	TGTGCCAGCAGTTTTTGGAGTCACACTGTAGCTTTCTTT
TRBV6-4	few	TRBD1	TRBJ1-2	CASSDSGDRGLDGYTF	TGTGCCAGCAGTGACTCGGGGGACAGGGGACTCGATGGCTACACCTTC
TRBV7-7	NA	TRBD2	TRBJ2-1	CASSLLSGTYNEQFF	TGTGCTAGCAGCTTGCTTAGCGGGACCTACAATGAGCAGTTCTTC
TRBV4-3	NA	TRBD2	TRBJ2-1	CASSQTLAGGYNEQFF	TGCGCCAGCAGCCAAACACTAGCGGGAGGGTACAATGAGCAGTTCTTC
TRBV20-1	NA	TRBD1	TRBJ1-1	CSANGRDRRRRTEAFF	TGCAGTGCTAATGGTCGGGACAGGCGACGACGGACTGAAGCTTTCTTT
TRBV12-5	many	NA	TRBJ1-2	CASGLFHSTTYSYGYTF	TGTGCTAGTGGTTTGTTCCACAGCACCACCTACTCTTATGGCTACACCTTC
TRBV7-9	NA	NA	TRBJ1-6	CASSLGPRSSSYNSPLHF	TGTGCCAGCAGCTTAGGCCCTAGGAGTAGCTCTTATAATTCACCCCTCCACTTT
TRBV5-1	many	NA	TRBJ1-1	CASSLRGLIKNTEAFF	TGCGCCAGCAGCTTGCGGGGACTGATAAAGAACACTGAAGCTTTCTTT
TRBV6-5	many	NA	TRBJ1-5	CASSDSYSNQPQHF	TGTGCCAGCAGTGACTCCTATAGCAATCAGCCCCAGCATTTT
TRBV9	NA	NA	TRBJ2-1	CASSLGPLPYNEQFF	TGTGCCAGCAGCTTGGGACCCCTACCTTACAATGAGCAGTTCTTC
TRBV6-5	many	TRBD1	TRBJ2-5	CASSSIGRQGNQETQYF	TGTGCCAGCAGTTCGATCGGAAGACAGGGAAACCAAGAGACCCAGTACTTC
TRBV13	NA	NA	TRBJ2-7	CASSLGREQYF	TGTGCCAGCAGCTTAGGGCGGGAGCAGTACTTC
TRBV5-1	NA	NA	TRBJ1-2	CASSLVGSGDGYTF	TGCGCCAGCAGCTTGGTAGGGTCAGGTGACGGCTACACCTTC
TRBV5-1	many	NA	TRBJ2-1	CASSLDPANEQFF	TGCGCCAGCAGCTTGGACCCAGCAAATGAGCAGTTCTTC
TRBV28	NA	NA	TRBJ1-2	CASSLAAAWRDGYTF	TGTGCCAGCAGTTTAGCGGCAGCCTGGAGAGACGGCTACACCTTC
TRBV15	NA	TRBD1	TRBJ1-2	CATSGERSDRKYGYTF	TGTGCCACCAGCGGAGAGCGGTCGGACAGGAAATATGGCTACACCTTC
TRBV5-5	NA	TRBD1	TRBJ2-3	CASGRTGLTDTQYF	TGTGCCAGCGGCAGGACAGGGCTCACGGATACGCAGTATTTT
TRBV20-1	medium-sized	NA	TRBJ1-6	CSAHEGFNSPLHF	TGCAGTGCTCATGAGGGGTTTAATTCACCCCTCCACTTT
TRBV5-6	medium-sized	NA	TRBJ2-1	CASSLAPGVLDNEQFF	TGTGCCAGCAGCTTGGCGCCAGGGGTTTTGGACAATGAGCAGTTCTTC
TRBV7-9	few	NA	TRBJ2-6	CASSLGSSGANVPTF	TGTGCCAGCAGCTTAGGGTCCTCTGGGGCCAACGTCCCGACTTTC
TRBV7-2	NA	TRBD1	TRBJ1-5	CASSPRLDRGTDTQHF	TGTGCCAGCAGCCCCCGCTTGGACAGGGGTACAGATACGCAGCATTTT
TRBV4-2	NA	NA	TRBJ1-1	CASSIKVRDTEAFF	TGTGCCAGCAGCATCAAGGTAAGGGACACTGAAGCTTTCTTT
TRBV12-3/TRBV12-4	few	NA	TRBJ2-5	CASSSLETQYF	TGTGCCAGCAGTTCCCTCGAGACCCAGTACTTC
TRBV29-1	NA	NA	TRBJ2-1	CSVGLYNEQFF	TGCAGCGTGGGACTGTACAATGAGCAGTTCTTC
TRBV12-3/TRBV12-4	NA	TRBD2	TRBJ2-3	CASSTGTSGRWGSVGTDTQYF	TGTGCCAGCAGCACCGGGACTAGCGGGAGATGGGGGAGCGTGGGCACAGATACGCAGTATTTT
TRBV11-2	NA	NA	TRBJ2-7	CASSHTPGSSYEQYF	TGTGCCAGCAGCCACACCCCGGGCAGCTCCTACGAGCAGTACTTC
TRBV6-5	medium-sized	NA	TRBJ2-7	CASRVGSSSYEQYF	TGTGCCAGCAGGGTGGGATCCTCCTCCTACGAGCAGTACTTC
TRBV4-2	few	NA	TRBJ1-3	CASSQDWSSSSGNTIYF	TGTGCCAGCAGCCAAGATTGGAGCAGTAGCTCTGGAAACACCATATATTTT
TRBV20-1	NA	TRBD1	TRBJ2-2	CSARPRDRFTGELFF	TGCAGTGCTAGACCCCGGGACAGGTTCACCGGGGAGCTGTTTTTT
TRBV20-1	NA	NA	TRBJ2-1	CSARDDWEQFF	TGCAGTGCTAGAGATGACTGGGAGCAGTTCTTC
TRBV6-2/TRBV6-3	few	NA	TRBJ2-1	CASIRGGSRNEQFF	TGTGCCAGCATCCGCGGGGGCTCTCGCAATGAGCAGTTCTTC
TRBV3-1	many	NA	TRBJ2-5	CASSQSGFQETQYF	TGTGCCAGCAGCCAATCCGGGTTCCAAGAGACCCAGTACTTC
TRBV2	medium-sized	TRBD1	TRBJ2-5	CASKYDRGTETQYF	TGTGCCAGCAAGTACGACAGGGGTACGGAGACCCAGTACTTC